The 19 T cell receptor beta chains listed next were all sequenced from one sample in a study of shared clonotypes between healthy human individuals. Naive CD8 cells comprised CD45RO-negative, CCR7-positively selected cells, excluding terminally differentiated effector memory CD45RA+ cells. Assay used: immunoSEQ multiplex PCR; TCRdb lists only in-frame clones, some missing. The repertoire holds roughly 2.1 million clones, with around 93% as singletons. Sequencing was done on a sample of naive CD8+ T cells from PBMCs. These receptors were collected from a man aged 18 to 29 in good health. Some clones in this sample may be carry-over from other donors' samples.

The V gene is TRBV5-1, the J gene TRBJ2-2, with D possibly being TRBD1 or TRBD2 (5 bases each). V lost 0 bases and J 6 bases, leaving 12 bases between the germline ends. Germline CDR1 SGHRS, CDR2 YFSETQ. The CDR3 totals 15 residues. The CDR3 spells CASSLAARDPGELFF. The CDR3 nucleotides are TGCGCCAGCAGCTTGGCCGCCCGGGACCCCGGGGAGCTGTTTTTT.

The chain has TRBV2 and TRBJ2-2, with D possibly being TRBD1 (6 bases). Germline CDR1 is SNHLY and CDR2 is FYNNEI. The CDR3 length is 20 residues. Trimming cost V 7 bases and J 0 bases, with 27 bases left between them. CDR3 sequence reads: CASTYDRSSGNTANTGELFF. The CDR3 DNA sequence: TGTGCCAGCACCTACGACAGGTCGAGTGGAAATACCGCGAACACCGGGGAGCTGTTTTTT.

The genes are TRBV19 and TRBJ1-2, with TRBD1 matching 10 bases. V lost 7 bases and J lost 4; bases outside the gene matches: 9. This CDR3 contains 15 residues. Germline values: CDR1 LNHDA, CDR2 SQIVND (reference sequence). CDR3 protein: CASTLRTGGAYGYTF. CDR3 sequence (DNA): TGTGCCAGTACCCTCAGGACAGGGGGGGCCTATGGCTACACCTTC.

The chain couples TRBV9 to TRBJ1-2, with 10 bases aligning to TRBD1. The CDR3 runs 15 residues. V shed 4 bases and J 8 bases; nucleotides not matched to a gene: 11. The germline V gene has CDR1 SGDLS and CDR2 YYNGEE. CDR3 DNA: TGTGCCAGCAGCCCTCATTTCGGGACAGGGGACGGCTACACCTTC. Translation gives CASSPHFGTGDGYTF.

The rearrangement joins TRBV7-8 to TRBJ2-7; 9 nucleotides line up with TRBD1. The CDR3 has 13 amino acids. V gave up 5 bases and J gave up 3 bases; unmatched junction bases: 2. The germline CDR1 and CDR2 sequences are SGHVS and FQNEAQ. This CDR3 reads CASSRDRDYEQYF. In DNA form, the CDR3 reads TGTGCCAGCAGCAGGGACAGGGACTACGAGCAGTACTTC.

The gene calls are TRBV7-9 and TRBJ2-1, with D uncertain. This CDR3 region has 11 residues. In germline, CDR1 is SEHNR, CDR2 FQNEAQ (reference sequence). Between the trimmed V and J ends, which lost 4 bases and 10 bases, there was a span of 8 bases. This CDR3 is CASSSLGEQFF. CDR3 in DNA: TGTGCCAGCAGCTCCCTGGGGGAGCAGTTCTTC.

V gene TRBV10-1 combines with J gene TRBJ1-2, with unresolved D. This CDR3 region has 15 residues. Germline CDR1 and CDR2: WNHNN and SYGVQD (reference sequence). The germline V and J ends were trimmed by 8 bases and 3 bases, with 19 bases remaining between them. The CDR3 loop is CASLKYAPGDYGYTF. CDR3 coding DNA: TGCGCCAGCCTCAAGTATGCCCCTGGAGACTATGGCTACACCTTC.

V is TRBV7-9 and J is TRBJ1-2, with a weak D call TRBD1 (5 bases). There are 16 residues in the CDR3. Looked up from germline, CDR1 is SEHNR and CDR2 is FQNEAQ (reference sequence). Trimming removed 5 bases at V and 0 bases at J, with 16 bases between. CDR3 amino acids: CASSPNSGQPNYGYTF. DNA of the CDR3: TGTGCCAGCAGCCCCAATTCGGGGCAACCTAACTATGGCTACACCTTC.

The chain couples TRBV7-6 to TRBJ2-7, with TRBD1 identical over 7 bases. This CDR3 spans 13 amino acids. J lost 0 bases, V lost 5 bases, and 1 base had no gene match. Germline V gene sequence: CDR1 SGHVS, CDR2 FNYEAQ. CDR3 nucleotides: TGTGCCAGCAGCCGGACAGGCTCCTACGAGCAGTACTTC. Translating gives CASSRTGSYEQYF.

The chain has TRBV11-2 and TRBJ2-7; D is uncertain. CDR3 size: 16 residues. Germline CDR1 and CDR2: SGHAT and FQNNGV. The ends were cut back, 0 bases at V and 3 bases at J, with 15 bases in the middle. This chain's CDR3 is CASSLESPGGYYEQYF. CDR3 nucleotides: TGTGCCAGCAGCTTAGAAAGTCCAGGTGGGTACTACGAGCAGTACTTC.

The chain joins TRBV4-3 to TRBJ1-4; no firm D call. V shed 1 base and J shed 8 bases, with 11 bases lying between them. From germline, CDR1 is LGHNA and CDR2 YSLEER. This CDR3 comprises 14 residues. The CDR3 nucleotides are TGCGCCAGCAGCCAAGGCCGATCCGAGGAAAAACTGTTTTTT. Its protein product is CASSQGRSEEKLFF.

The V call is TRBV7-6, the J call TRBJ1-5; D unclear. Germline-derived CDR1 and CDR2 are SGHVS and FNYEAQ. Trimming took 1 base from V and 3 from J, leaving 10 bases between them. This CDR3 has 15 amino acids. The CDR3 DNA reads as TGTGCCAGCAGCTTAGTTAGTAGTCCCAATCAGCCCCAGCATTTT. Its protein is CASSLVSSPNQPQHF.

This clone showed up just once. This chain uses TRBV9 with TRBJ2-3, with a tentative D call TRBD1 (5 bases). The CDR3 spans 15 residues. Per germline, CDR1 SGDLS and CDR2 YYNGEE. V gave up 3 bases and J gave up 3 bases, with 14 bases separating them. CDR3 coding DNA: TGTGCCAGCAGCGCCGAGGCAGGGATGACAGATACGCAGTATTTT. It specifies CASSAEAGMTDTQYF.

J is TRBJ2-7 and V is TRBV10-3; D is perhaps TRBD2 (6 bases). This CDR3 has 14 residues. The V end was cut by 10 bases, the J end by 5 bases, with 21 bases between. Germline loops: CDR1 ENHRY, CDR2 SYGVKD. CDR3 nucleotides: TGTGCCACAAAGCCTTCGGACCGCGGGGACGAGCAGTACTTC. Translating it yields CATKPSDRGDEQYF.

The V gene is TRBV28, the J gene TRBJ1-2; D unresolved. V was clipped by 5 bases and J by 1 base, with 11 bases between them. The CDR3 totals 14 residues. CDR1 and CDR2 from the germline V gene are MDHEN and SYDVKM. The CDR3 DNA reads TGTGCCAGCAGTCCGTCCGTCCGTAACTATGGCTACACCTTC. Translated, it gives CASSPSVRNYGYTF.

As concerns this clone: This same CDR3 is encoded by further DNA sequences in the sample. The rearrangement joins TRBV27 to TRBJ2-1, with a possible D match to TRBD2 (5 bases). Germline lookup yields CDR1 MNHEY and CDR2 SMNVEV (reference sequence). Trimming removed 7 bases from V and 0 bases from J, with 13 bases in between. The CDR3 extends over 15 amino acids. CDR3 in amino acids: CASTPRGSSYNEQFF. In DNA form, the CDR3 reads TGTGCCAGCACCCCTCGGGGAAGCTCCTACAATGAGCAGTTCTTC.

The V gene is TRBV27, the J gene TRBJ2-7, with a weak D call TRBD1 (6 bases). This CDR3 is built from 12 residues. CDR1 is MNHEY and CDR2 is SMNVEV in the germline V gene (reference sequence). V was pared by 5 bases and J by 4 bases, with 9 bases between. CDR3 amino acids: CASSAQGYEQYF. The CDR3, as DNA: TGTGCCAGCAGTGCCCAGGGGTACGAGCAGTACTTC.

The chain has TRBV27 and TRBJ2-7, with TRBD2 matching 8 bases. The CDR3 sequence is 14 residues long. Trimming took 7 bases from V and 2 from J; bases not matched to a gene: 7. Germline lookup yields CDR1 MNHEY and CDR2 SMNVEV (reference sequence). CDR3 sequence: CASMESGSPYEQYF. CDR3 DNA: TGTGCCAGCATGGAAAGCGGGAGCCCCTACGAGCAGTACTTC.

The chain couples TRBV6-5 to TRBJ2-1, with D maybe TRBD2 (5 bases). This CDR3 contains 15 residues. V shed 7 bases and J shed 6 bases, with 19 bases lying between them. Germline V CDR1 and CDR2: MNHEY, SVGAGI. The CDR3: CASTVTAELPNEQFF. In DNA form, the CDR3 reads TGTGCCAGCACCGTTACAGCGGAGCTACCCAATGAGCAGTTCTTC.